Below are 19 T cell receptor beta chains sequenced from a single sample in a study of OX40 agonist ivuxolimab in advanced cancers. Profiling relied on immunoSEQ multiplex PCR, and the TCRdb table lists in-frame clones only, not all of them. The table lists roughly 120,000 clones, 85% to 95% of them singletons. Sequenced material: CD4+ or CD8+ T cells sorted from blood, taken in a trial of the OX40 agonist ivuxolimab. The receptors were sampled from an adult with an advanced solid tumor such as melanoma, head and neck, liver or kidney cancer.

This chain connects TRBV27 to TRBJ2-7, with a possible D match to TRBD1 (7 bases). The CDR3 loop spans 13 amino acids. Germline lookup yields CDR1 MNHEY and CDR2 SMNVEV (reference sequence). Trimming left V 8 bases short and J 3 bases short, with 14 bases between. The CDR3 DNA is TGTGCCAGCTCGGAGGGACAGTTCTACGAGCAGTACTTC. Translation: CASSEGQFYEQYF.

V gene TRBV2 combines with J gene TRBJ2-3; 8 positions match TRBD2. V lost 8 bases and J lost 4; bases outside the gene matches: 5. The germline gives CDR1 SNHLY, CDR2 FYNNEI. The CDR3 runs 13 residues. The CDR3 loop is CASALGLADTQYF. The CDR3 region has the DNA TGTGCCAGCGCCTTGGGACTAGCAGATACGCAGTATTTT.

This clone occurred once. The rearrangement joins TRBV7-9 to TRBJ2-1; D perhaps matches TRBD2 (5 bases). The CDR3 has 15 amino acids. CDR1 and CDR2 from the germline V gene are SEHNR and FQNEAQ (reference sequence). Deletions cut 4 bases from V and 4 bases from J, with 14 bases between. The CDR3: CASSSDYDAYNEQFF. DNA for the CDR3: TGTGCCAGCAGCTCCGACTACGACGCGTACAATGAGCAGTTCTTC.

The genes are TRBV10-3 and TRBJ1-1; D gene ambiguous. The CDR3 is made up of 13 amino acids. Germline CDR1 reads ENHRY; CDR2 reads SYGVKD. V lost 10 bases and J 3 bases, leaving 15 bases between the germline ends. This chain's CDR3 is CATRLGGDTEAFF. The CDR3 DNA reads TGTGCCACCAGGCTGGGAGGCGACACTGAAGCTTTCTTT.

The chain recombines TRBV5-1 with TRBJ2-5; maybe TRBD1 (5 bases). CDR3 length equals 13 residues. V was clipped by 0 bases and J by 2 bases, with 5 bases between them. CDR1 is SGHRS, CDR2 YFSETQ, per germline. CDR3 protein: CASSLGQQETQYF. CDR3 DNA: TGCGCCAGCAGCTTGGGACAGCAAGAGACCCAGTACTTC.

V is TRBV28 and J is TRBJ1-2; D is ambiguous. Germline V gene sequence: CDR1 MDHEN, CDR2 SYDVKM. This CDR3 has 14 amino acids. V was cut by 2 bases and J by 0 bases, with 7 bases left in between. The CDR3, as DNA: TGTGCCAGCAGTTTAGATGGCCCTAACTATGGCTACACCTTC. This codes for CASSLDGPNYGYTF.

V is TRBV19 and J is TRBJ1-2; 7 bases align to TRBD1. Germline V gene lookup returns CDR1 LNHDA and CDR2 SQIVND (reference sequence). The V and J ends lost 5 bases and 7 bases, in that order; junction bases with no gene match: 13. CDR3 length: 15 residues. CDR3 DNA sequence: TGTGCCAGTAGTCCACTTCCGGGACAGAGTCCTGGCTACACCTTC. As protein: CASSPLPGQSPGYTF.

The gene calls are TRBV28 and TRBJ2-4; D unclear. The germline gives CDR1 MDHEN, CDR2 SYDVKM. V was cut by 5 bases and J by 0 bases, with 11 bases left in between. The CDR3 runs 15 residues. The CDR3 here is CASSIPRLAKNIQYF. The CDR3 DNA sequence: TGTGCCAGCAGTATCCCCAGGTTAGCCAAAAACATTCAGTACTTC.

The V and J genes are TRBV7-2 and TRBJ1-2; D ambiguous. CDR1 SGHTA and CDR2 FQGNSA come from the germline V gene. CDR3 size: 13 residues. Trimming shortened V by 3 bases and J by 4 bases, and 9 bases separated the two germline ends. CDR3 in amino acids: CASSFDLSYGYTF. In nucleotides, the CDR3 is TGTGCCAGCAGCTTCGACCTTTCCTATGGCTACACCTTC.

CDR3 sequence: CASSLGGQPQHF. DNA of the CDR3: TGTGCCAGCAGTTTAGGAGGTCAGCCCCAGCATTTT. This sequence joins TRBV28 and TRBJ1-5; no clear D. CDR1 and CDR2 (germline): MDHEN, SYDVKM. This CDR3 comprises 12 residues. V was shortened by 2 bases and J by 6 bases, with 5 bases between the two germline ends.

V gene TRBV5-1 combines with J gene TRBJ2-5, with 8 bases identical to TRBD1. The CDR3 is made up of 14 amino acids. Germline V gives CDR1 SGHRS, CDR2 YFSETQ. The ends lost 2 bases at V and 5 bases at J; junction bases unmatched: 5. This CDR3 reads CASSFDRGGETQYF. Here the CDR3 DNA reads TGCGCCAGCAGCTTTGACAGGGGTGGGGAGACCCAGTACTTC.

This clone occurred once. The V gene is TRBV7-9, the J gene TRBJ2-5; maybe TRBD1 (5 bases). The V gene's germline CDR1 is SEHNR and CDR2 FQNEAQ (reference sequence). CDR3 length equals 13 residues. V shed 1 base and J shed 3 bases, with 6 bases lying between them. CDR3 sequence reads: CASSLVGEETQYF. The CDR3 bases are TGTGCCAGCAGCTTAGTAGGGGAAGAGACCCAGTACTTC.

The rearrangement links TRBV5-1 to TRBJ2-7; D unresolved. The CDR3 has 15 residues. The germline V and J ends were trimmed by 2 bases and 2 bases, with 14 bases remaining between them. CDR1 is SGHRS and CDR2 is YFSETQ in the germline V gene. CDR3 residues: CASSLLGGPTYEQYF. CDR3 DNA: TGCGCCAGCAGCTTATTGGGCGGCCCCACCTACGAGCAGTACTTC.

In the case of this clone: At one of its ends the junction is not consistent with the germline gene, which may arise from a read error. CDR3 sequence: CASSDMGEGREAQYF. The CDR3 bases are TGTGCCAGCAGTGACATGGGGGAAGGGAGAGAGGCCCAGTACTTC. J is TRBJ2-5 and V is TRBV2; D may be TRBD1 or TRBD2 (5 bases each). Germline CDR1 reads SNHLY; CDR2 reads FYNNEI. This CDR3 is 15 amino acids long.

This clone was seen more than once but under ten times. The chain couples TRBV5-4 to TRBJ2-2; the D gene could be TRBD1 or TRBD2 (6 bases each). Germline-derived CDR1 and CDR2 are SGHNT and YYREEE (reference sequence). The CDR3 loop spans 17 amino acids. Trimming cost V 4 bases and J 1 base, with 17 bases left between them. The CDR3 sequence: CASSRLTAGQNTGELFF. CDR3 DNA sequence: TGTGCCAGCAGCCGACTTACGGCGGGACAGAACACCGGGGAGCTGTTTTTT. Together with reference TRBV5-4 and TRBJ2-2, the CDR3 gives the full variable domain: ETGVTQSPTHLIKTRGQQVTLRCSSQSGHNTVSWYQQALGQGPQFIFQYYREEENGRGNFPPRFSGLQFPNYSSELNVNALELDDSALYLCASSRLTAGQNTGELFFGEGSRLTVL.

The chain couples TRBV4-3 to TRBJ1-2; TRBD1 aligns across 7 bases. Germline CDR1 is LGHNA and CDR2 is YSLEER. The CDR3 consists of 16 residues. The ends lost 1 base at V and 4 bases at J; junction bases unmatched: 9. The CDR3 DNA reads as TGCGCCAGCAGCCAAGCTTCCGGGACAGCAGTCTATGGCTACACCTTC. Translated: CASSQASGTAVYGYTF.

The chain combines TRBV30 with TRBJ1-1; possibly TRBD1 for D (5 bases). Germline lookup yields CDR1 GTSNPN and CDR2 SVGIG (reference sequence). The V gene lost 2 bases and the J gene lost 5 bases, with 12 bases spanning the gap. This CDR3 spans 13 amino acids. In DNA form, the CDR3 reads TGTGCCTGGAGTCCCGGGGCGATGACTGAAGCTTTCTTT. Translating gives CAWSPGAMTEAFF.

The CDR3 bases are TGCGCCAGCAGCTTGGCGGTAGCGGGAGGAGGGGATACGCAGTATTTT. As protein: CASSLAVAGGGDTQYF. This chain joins TRBV5-1 and TRBJ2-3; 10 positions agree with TRBD2. CDR3 length equals 16 residues. The V and J ends lost 0 bases and 6 bases, in that order; junction bases with no gene match: 7. Germline values: CDR1 SGHRS, CDR2 YFSETQ.

The chain uses TRBV19 and TRBJ2-3; 11 bases line up with TRBD2. The CDR3 is made up of 13 amino acids. The V and J ends lost 6 bases and 9 bases, in that order; junction bases with no gene match: 5. Germline-derived CDR1 and CDR2 are LNHDA and SQIVND (reference sequence). Here the CDR3 DNA reads TGTGCCAGTAGGGGACTAGCGGTAGAAACGCAGTATTTT. Translating gives CASRGLAVETQYF.